A single sample gave rise to the 2 T cell receptor beta chains below, sequenced in a study of blood T cell repertoires in COVID-19. Profiling relied on immunoSEQ multiplex PCR, and the TCRdb table lists in-frame clones only, not all of them. The repertoire holds 150,000 to 200,000 clones, more than 75% seen once, with 0.95% to 1.5% in the top ten. Sequenced material: PBMCs or T cells enriched from blood (not recorded which). The source of these receptors is a human donor with acute COVID-19. The donor label of this sample is uncertain.

The rearrangement links TRBV6-5 to TRBJ1-1; D perhaps matches TRBD1 (5 bases). This CDR3 has 14 amino acids. In germline, CDR1 is MNHEY, CDR2 SVGAGI. V lost 0 bases, J lost 3 bases, and 8 bases lay in between. The CDR3 nucleotides read TGTGCCAGCAGTTACTCCCAAGGGGACACTGAAGCTTTCTTT. It yields the protein CASSYSQGDTEAFF.

This sequence joins TRBV11-2 and TRBJ2-5; 8 positions agree with TRBD1. The germline gives CDR1 SGHAT, CDR2 FQNNGV. The CDR3 sequence is 14 residues long. The V segment lost 5 bases and the J segment 4 bases; nucleotides outside the gene matches: 6. CDR3 sequence (DNA): TGTGCCAGCAGCCAAAGCACAGGGGGAGAGACCCAGTACTTC. As protein: CASSQSTGGETQYF.